Shown below are 17 T cell receptor beta chains from a single sample sequenced in a study of PD-1 blockade in classical Hodgkin lymphoma. The sample's time point: cycle 4 day 1 (C4D1), after less than seven weeks of nivolumab. Following autologous stem cell transplantation, relapse occurred in every patient, and exposure to brentuximab vedotin varied. Purified CD4+ T cells were obtained from thawed PBMCs through magnetic negative selection. Only in-frame clones appear in the TCRdb table, and some are missing; sequencing was by immunoSEQ multiplex PCR. The sample lists tens of thousands of clones, roughly 80% occurring once. The sample in question was CD4+ T cells from blood, obtained before the fourth cycle of nivolumab. All receptors derive from a human donor with classical Hodgkin lymphoma.

This chain links TRBV19 with TRBJ1-5; possible D gene TRBD1, 5 bases. Per germline, CDR1 LNHDA and CDR2 SQIVND (reference sequence). This CDR3 has 13 residues. The V gene lost 10 bases and the J gene lost 6 bases, with 16 bases spanning the gap. This chain's CDR3 is CAIHGGVGQPQHF. In DNA form, the CDR3 reads TGTGCCATCCACGGGGGGGTTGGTCAGCCCCAGCATTTT. The complete variable domain, with remaining parts taken from reference TRBV19 and TRBJ1-5, reads DGGITQSPKYLFRKEGQNVTLSCEQNLNHDAMYWYRQDPGQGLRLIYYSQIVNDFQKGDIAEGYSVSREKKESFPLTVTSAQKNPTAFYLCAIHGGVGQPQHFGDGTRLSIL.

This chain uses TRBV7-2 with TRBJ2-3, with D tentatively TRBD2 (6 bases). Trimming pared 2 bases from V and 5 bases from J, leaving 11 bases between. Germline CDR1 SGHTA, CDR2 FQGNSA. CDR3 length: 14 amino acids. The CDR3 DNA reads as TGTGCCAGCAGCTTAAGGCGGGGTGGAGATACGCAGTATTTT. It specifies CASSLRRGGDTQYF. Complete variable domain (other parts from reference TRBV7-2 and TRBJ2-3): GAGVSQSPSNKVTEKGKDVELRCDPISGHTALYWYRQSLGQGLEFLIYFQGNSAPDKSGLPSDRFSAERTGGSVSTLTIQRTQQEDSAVYLCASSLRRGGDTQYFGPGTRLTVL.

The rearrangement uses TRBV27 and TRBJ1-1, with a tentative D call TRBD1 (5 bases). CDR1 is MNHEY, CDR2 SMNVEV, per germline (reference sequence). The CDR3 loop spans 17 amino acids. Trimming removed 2 bases at V and 0 bases at J, with 16 bases between. CDR3 sequence (DNA): TGTGCCAGCAGTTTAGGGGGTGCGGGGCGGTTGAACACTGAAGCTTTCTTT. This sequence encodes CASSLGGAGRLNTEAFF.

This clone was seen only once. V is TRBV6-5 and J is TRBJ2-7; D gene ambiguous. The CDR3 contains 13 residues. Trimming shortened V by 0 bases and J by 7 bases, and 10 bases separated the two germline ends. Per germline, CDR1 MNHEY and CDR2 SVGAGI. In DNA form, the CDR3 reads TGTGCCAGCAGTTACTCGAATCGGCAAGAGCAGTACTTC. As protein: CASSYSNRQEQYF.

In this sample, this clone turned up once. The chain uses TRBV9 and TRBJ2-7, with 7 bases that match TRBD1. CDR1 and CDR2 from the germline V gene are SGDLS and YYNGEE. V shed 4 bases and J 3 bases; nucleotides not matched to a gene: 13. CDR3 size: 16 residues. This CDR3 reads CASSLTTGTADYEQYF. CDR3 coding DNA: TGTGCCAGCAGCCTTACAACCGGGACAGCGGACTACGAGCAGTACTTC.

The sample holds one count of this clone. The chain carries TRBV19 and TRBJ2-5; the D is unclear. CDR1 is LNHDA, CDR2 SQIVND, per germline (reference sequence). V dropped 6 bases and J dropped 5 bases, with 13 bases sitting between them. CDR3 length: 13 amino acids. CDR3 loop: CASRDDRVETQYF. The DNA for the CDR3 is TGTGCCAGTAGGGACGATCGGGTGGAGACCCAGTACTTC.

This CDR3 reads CASSSQAPEQYF. CDR3 coding DNA: TGTGCCAGTAGTTCCCAGGCCCCCGAGCAGTACTTC. The rearrangement uses TRBV19 and TRBJ2-7; D uncertain. Germline values: CDR1 LNHDA, CDR2 SQIVND (reference sequence). The CDR3 totals 12 residues. V dropped 5 bases and J dropped 6 bases, with 11 bases sitting between them.

This chain's CDR3 is CASSIGLAGDTQYF. Written as DNA, the CDR3 is TGTGCCAGTAGTATCGGACTAGCGGGGGATACGCAGTATTTT. The chain is built from TRBV19 and TRBJ2-3; 12 nucleotides agree with TRBD2. Trimming removed 3 bases from V and 6 bases from J; junction bases left unmatched: 1. This CDR3 comprises 14 residues. Germline values: CDR1 LNHDA, CDR2 SQIVND (reference sequence).

This sequence joins TRBV7-9 and TRBJ1-3; D unclear. V was clipped by 2 bases and J by 0 bases, with 14 bases between them. The CDR3 has 17 residues. Germline-derived CDR1 and CDR2 are SEHNR and FQNEAQ (reference sequence). The CDR3 DNA is TGTGCCAGCAGCTTAACAAATCAGAGGCCCTCTGGAAACACCATATATTTT. Translated, it gives CASSLTNQRPSGNTIYF.

This clone was found once. This sequence joins TRBV7-8 and TRBJ1-5; D is perhaps TRBD1 (5 bases). Trimming cost V 3 bases and J 7 bases, with 16 bases left between them. Germline assignment: CDR1 SGHVS and CDR2 FQNEAQ. The CDR3 contains 15 residues. The CDR3 nucleotides are TGTGCCAGCAGCTTGAATGACGGGGGAGTCCAGCCCCAGCATTTT. As protein: CASSLNDGGVQPQHF.

The chain is built from TRBV6-5 and TRBJ1-2, with 7 bases fitting TRBD1. The ends lost 2 bases at V and 3 bases at J; junction bases unmatched: 9. Germline loops: CDR1 MNHEY, CDR2 SVGAGI. The CDR3 spans 16 residues. CDR3 loop: CASSYGTGVGDYGYTF. CDR3 nucleotides: TGTGCCAGCAGTTACGGTACAGGGGTGGGCGACTATGGCTACACCTTC.

This rearrangement joins TRBV7-2 to TRBJ1-1; a possible D gene is TRBD1 (5 bases). Germline CDR1 and CDR2: SGHTA and FQGNSA. The CDR3 has 14 residues. Trimming took off 3 bases at V and 6 bases at J, with 14 bases between the two ends. CDR3 amino acids: CASSFHSTAPEAFF. The CDR3 coding sequence is TGTGCCAGCAGCTTCCATTCGACAGCGCCTGAAGCTTTCTTT.

V gene TRBV28 combines with J gene TRBJ2-1, with 9 nucleotides matching TRBD2. Germline CDR1 is MDHEN and CDR2 is SYDVKM. V gave up 8 bases and J gave up 6 bases; unmatched junction bases: 5. This CDR3 has 13 amino acids. CDR3 loop: CASRGTSSNEQFF. The CDR3 DNA is TGTGCCAGCCGAGGGACTAGCAGCAATGAGCAGTTCTTC.

The chain combines TRBV27 with TRBJ1-1, with D possibly being TRBD1 (5 bases). Germline lookup yields CDR1 MNHEY and CDR2 SMNVEV (reference sequence). The ends were cut back, 1 base at V and 0 bases at J, with 9 bases in the middle. The CDR3 has 15 amino acids. Written as DNA, the CDR3 is TGTGCCAGCAGTTTATATCAGGACATGAACACTGAAGCTTTCTTT. This codes for CASSLYQDMNTEAFF.

J is TRBJ2-3 and V is TRBV19; TRBD2 agrees at 7 bases. CDR3 length: 14 amino acids. V lost 4 bases to trimming and J lost 6 bases; unmatched junction nucleotides: 7. Germline V gene data show CDR1 as LNHDA and CDR2 as SQIVND (reference sequence). CDR3 loop: CASSRTAGDDTQYF. The CDR3, as DNA: TGTGCCAGTAGTAGAACGGCGGGGGACGATACGCAGTATTTT.

The chain employs TRBV7-8 and TRBJ1-2, with D tentatively TRBD1 (6 bases). V lost 2 bases to trimming and J lost 6 bases, with 13 bases between them. Germline V gene data show CDR1 as SGHVS and CDR2 as FQNEAQ. This CDR3 comprises 14 residues. In nucleotides, the CDR3 is TGTGCCAGCAGCTTATTCCGGGGGCGAGATGGCTACACCTTC. This sequence encodes CASSLFRGRDGYTF.

This chain links TRBV29-1 with TRBJ1-2; D ambiguous. Germline lookup yields CDR1 SQVTM and CDR2 ANQGSEA. The ends were cut back, 7 bases at V and 9 bases at J, with 15 bases in the middle. This CDR3 region has 11 residues. For the CDR3, the DNA is TGCAGCGCCGCCAACCAACAGAGCTACACCTTC. Translation: CSAANQQSYTF.